Listed here are 13 T cell receptor beta chains from one sample, sequenced in a study of PD-1 blockade in classical Hodgkin lymphoma. Each patient's relapse followed autologous stem cell transplantation, and brentuximab vedotin exposure varied. Sequencing used immunoSEQ multiplex PCR; TCRdb keeps in-frame clones, though not all of them. The profile covers approximately 150,000 clones, with approximately 81% appearing a single time and roughly 8.4% taken by the ten largest. The sample here was peripheral blood mononuclear cells (PBMCs), taken before the second cycle of nivolumab. These receptors originate from a human donor with classical Hodgkin lymphoma.

This clone was seen a single time. The chain couples TRBV6-1 to TRBJ2-5; 12 nucleotides line up with TRBD2. V shed 6 bases, J shed 5 bases, and the junction held 4 bases outside the gene matches. CDR1 is MNHNS, CDR2 SASEGT, per germline. CDR3 length equals 14 residues. CDR3 sequence reads: CASRTTSGRETQYF. Written as DNA, the CDR3 is TGTGCCAGCAGGACTACTAGCGGGAGGGAGACCCAGTACTTC.

The CDR3 sequence is CASSSGLAADEQFF. The DNA for the CDR3 is TGCGCCAGCAGCTCAGGACTAGCTGCCGATGAGCAGTTCTTC. The chain combines TRBV5-1 with TRBJ2-1; 8 bases are a match to TRBD2. V gave up 3 bases and J gave up 8 bases; unmatched junction bases: 7. This CDR3 has 14 amino acids. CDR1 is SGHRS, CDR2 YFSETQ, per germline.

V is TRBV4-1 and J is TRBJ1-6, with 9 bases lining up with TRBD1. The CDR3 runs 19 residues. J lost 6 bases, V lost 0 bases, and 12 bases had no gene match. From germline, CDR1 is MGHRA and CDR2 YSYEKL. CDR3 sequence (DNA): TGCGCCAGCAGCCAAGATTGGCCCCGAGGGACAGGGCTTAATTCACCCCTCCACTTT. Residues: CASSQDWPRGTGLNSPLHF.

This sequence joins TRBV28 and TRBJ2-1; a possible D gene is TRBD1 (5 bases). Trimming removed 4 bases at V and 7 bases at J, with 11 bases between. Germline CDR1 and CDR2: MDHEN and SYDVKM. The CDR3 is 13 residues long. In DNA, the CDR3 is TGTGCCAGCAGTTCAGGGTTAGCTAATGAGCAGTTCTTC. It encodes CASSSGLANEQFF.

V usage is TRBV6-5 and J usage is TRBJ1-1, with D tentatively TRBD1 (6 bases). Germline V CDR1 and CDR2: MNHEY, SVGAGI. The germline V and J ends were trimmed by 1 base and 6 bases, with 15 bases remaining between them. The CDR3 is made up of 15 amino acids. Here the CDR3 reads CASSYWGQGGAEAFF. In nucleotides, the CDR3 is TGTGCCAGCAGTTACTGGGGGCAGGGCGGCGCTGAAGCTTTCTTT.

In DNA form, the CDR3 reads TGTGCCAGCTCCTTGGGTTCCGGAGGTGGCACTGAAGCTTTCTTT. This encodes CASSLGSGGGTEAFF. This rearrangement joins TRBV18 to TRBJ1-1; no reliable D call. The V end was cut by 6 bases, the J end by 4 bases, with 18 bases between. The length of the CDR3 is 15 residues. Looked up from germline, CDR1 is KGHSH and CDR2 is LQKENI.

V and J are TRBV7-9 and TRBJ2-7, with TRBD2 matching 9 bases. The CDR3 consists of 15 residues. CDR1 and CDR2 (germline): SEHNR, FQNEAQ (reference sequence). V gave up 5 bases and J gave up 4 bases; unmatched junction bases: 9. The CDR3 region has the DNA TGTGCCAGCAGCATCCTTAGCGGGGGAGAGTACGAGCAGTACTTC. Protein sequence: CASSILSGGEYEQYF.

The chain combines TRBV6-6 with TRBJ1-4; no firm D call. CDR1 and CDR2 (germline): MNHNY, SVGAGI (reference sequence). The CDR3 loop spans 13 amino acids. The V and J ends lost 6 bases and 7 bases respectively, with 12 bases between them. In DNA, the CDR3 is TGTGCCAGCAGAGACGGGCCCTCTGAAAAACTGTTTTTT. Its protein is CASRDGPSEKLFF.

This clone was detected a few times. The chain combines TRBV19 with TRBJ2-7, with 10 bases aligning to TRBD1. Germline values: CDR1 LNHDA, CDR2 SQIVND (reference sequence). After removal of 4 bases from V and 4 bases from J, the junction contained 7 bases not matched to a gene. The CDR3 sequence is 15 residues long. CDR3: CASSKRQGATYEQYF. CDR3 nucleotides: TGTGCCAGTAGTAAAAGACAGGGGGCGACGTACGAGCAGTACTTC. The variable domain in full, completed from reference TRBV19 and TRBJ2-7, reads DGGITQSPKYLFRKEGQNVTLSCEQNLNHDAMYWYRQDPGQGLRLIYYSQIVNDFQKGDIAEGYSVSREKKESFPLTVTSAQKNPTAFYLCASSKRQGATYEQYFGPGTRLTVT.

The rearrangement joins TRBV7-2 to TRBJ2-3; 12 bases are a match to TRBD2. Germline values: CDR1 SGHTA, CDR2 FQGNSA. There are 18 residues in the CDR3. Losses at the gene ends were 0 bases for V and 2 bases for J; bases not matched to a gene: 6. The CDR3 DNA follows: TGTGCCAGCAGCTTAGCGATAACTAGCGGGGGGATCACAGATACGCAGTATTTT. This gives the protein CASSLAITSGGITDTQYF. Full variable domain (missing parts from reference TRBV7-2 and TRBJ2-3): GAGVSQSPSNKVTEKGKDVELRCDPISGHTALYWYRQSLGQGLEFLIYFQGNSAPDKSGLPSDRFSAERTGGSVSTLTIQRTQQEDSAVYLCASSLAITSGGITDTQYFGPGTRLTVL.

The chain links TRBV28 to TRBJ1-2; D gene uncertain. With 4 bases removed from V and 4 bases from J, the gap between germline ends came to 13 bases. CDR3 length: 14 amino acids. In germline, CDR1 is MDHEN, CDR2 SYDVKM. CDR3 sequence (DNA): TGTGCCAGCAGTTGGATGGGCATTACCTATGGCTACACCTTC. Its translation: CASSWMGITYGYTF.

The V call is TRBV4-2, the J call TRBJ2-7; 8 bases fit TRBD2. Trimming removed 0 bases from V and 4 bases from J; junction bases left unmatched: 8. CDR1 and CDR2 (germline): LGHNA, YNFKEQ. The CDR3 consists of 16 residues. CDR3 residues: CASSQDPRGGGYEQYF. As DNA, the CDR3 is TGTGCCAGCAGCCAAGATCCCCGGGGGGGTGGATACGAGCAGTACTTC.

The V and J genes are TRBV28 and TRBJ2-7, with TRBD2 identical over 7 bases. Per germline, CDR1 MDHEN and CDR2 SYDVKM. The CDR3 has 15 amino acids. J gave up 3 bases and V 2 bases, and 7 bases lay outside the gene matches. CDR3 DNA: TGTGCCAGCAGTTTAATGGCGGGAGTCGACTACGAGCAGTACTTC. Amino acid sequence: CASSLMAGVDYEQYF.